The clone carrying this T cell receptor (beta chain) was seen a few times. The antigen is undetermined. The data originate from a study of T-cell reconstitution after alpha-beta-depleted transplantation in children. General study findings and limits: Reportedly, roughly two months post-transplant, alpha-beta T cells arose from several hundred expanded graft clones. It was surviving recipient T cells and thymic progenitors that gave some patients high TCRbeta diversity at day 60. One year after transplant, T-cell counts and diversity came mostly from newly produced T cells.

A TCRbeta library incorporating unique molecular identifiers was prepared. Each CDR3 protein is one row after TCRdb ran MiXCR on the PCR reads. This sample yields about 110,000 distinct CDR3 sequences, of which 5.5% to 7% are seen a single time; less than 30% belongs to the top ten. The CDR3 totals 14 residues. Unmatched junction bases numbered 5, after V lost 4 bases and J lost 6 bases. Germline V lookup: CDR1 SGHAT, CDR2 FQNNGV. The V and J genes are TRBV11-2 and TRBJ1-5; 8 positions match TRBD1. Here the sequenced sample was PBMCs, mostly from graft donor cells, taken 360 days after TCRalphabeta/CD19-depleted stem cell transplant. The sequence was obtained from a male patient aged 2 to 10 who had a stem cell transplant for acute lymphoblastic leukemia, so the T cells may come from the graft donor. CDR3 protein: CASSYRGGGQPQHF. CDR3 DNA: TGTGCCAGCAGCTACAGGGGGGGCGGTCAGCCCCAGCATTTT.